These 7 T cell receptor beta chains originate from one sample sequenced in a study of T cells in Graves' hyperthyroidism and ophthalmopathy. Regions amplified from RNA transcripts were the TCR beta CDR3 regions. First-round RT-PCR targeting the TCR CDR3 was performed with the HTBI primer set. MiXCR was run by TCRdb on the multiplex PCR reads, yielding one entry per CDR3 protein. The table shows 550,000 to 850,000 distinct CDR3 sequences, with over 15% occurring only once. Sequenced input: blood. These TCRs come from a woman aged 45-65 years with Graves' hyperthyroidism that later progressed to Graves' ophthalmopathy.

This clonotype was observed a few times. V and J are TRBV4-1 and TRBJ1-5; possible D gene TRBD1, 5 bases. The CDR3 spans 15 residues. V gave up 0 bases and J gave up 2 bases, with 8 bases separating them. CDR1 is MGHRA, CDR2 YSYEKL, per germline. For the CDR3, the DNA is TGCGCCAGCAGCCAAGAGGAAGGGGGCAATCAGCCCCAGCATTTT. It encodes CASSQEEGGNQPQHF.

The sample holds a few counts of this clonotype. V and J are TRBV2 and TRBJ1-2, with D possibly TRBD1 on 6 matching bases. Germline V gene lookup returns CDR1 SNHLY and CDR2 FYNNEI. With 11 bases removed from V and 8 bases from J, the gap between germline ends came to 18 bases. The CDR3 loop spans 12 amino acids. The CDR3 here is CARKGQTGGYTF. DNA of the CDR3: TGTGCCCGGAAAGGACAGACGGGAGGCTACACCTTC.

This chain joins TRBV19 and TRBJ1-6; D is ambiguous. Germline V lookup: CDR1 LNHDA, CDR2 SQIVND (reference sequence). V was pared by 3 bases and J by 6 bases, with 9 bases between. This CDR3 contains 14 residues. This CDR3 is CASSMAGFNSPLHF. CDR3 nucleotide sequence: TGTGCCAGTAGTATGGCCGGGTTTAATTCACCCCTCCACTTT. The variable domain in full, with the rest retrieved from reference TRBV19 and TRBJ1-6, is DGGITQSPKYLFRKEGQNVTLSCEQNLNHDAMYWYRQDPGQGLRLIYYSQIVNDFQKGDIAEGYSVSREKKESFPLTVTSAQKNPTAFYLCASSMAGFNSPLHFGNGTRLTVT.

V is TRBV5-1 and J is TRBJ2-5; 8 nucleotides align to TRBD2. Germline CDR1 SGHRS, CDR2 YFSETQ. This CDR3 has 17 residues. Unmatched junction bases numbered 12, after V lost 3 bases and J lost 2 bases. In DNA form, the CDR3 reads TGCGCCAGCAGCTCCGGGCGGTTGTCGGGGGGGCAAGAGACCCAGTACTTC. It yields the protein CASSSGRLSGGQETQYF.

The rearrangement joins TRBV10-3 to TRBJ1-3; 8 positions match TRBD1. Germline lookup yields CDR1 ENHRY and CDR2 SYGVKD. The J segment lost 8 bases and the V segment lost 10 bases, leaving 10 bases of the junction unmatched. This CDR3 is built from 13 residues. DNA for the CDR3: TGTGCCACAAGAGACAGGGGCCGGGACACCATATATTTT. Protein: CATRDRGRDTIYF.

This clonotype occurred a few times. V usage is TRBV27 and J usage is TRBJ1-5; a possible D gene is TRBD1 (6 bases). CDR3 length: 14 amino acids. From germline, CDR1 is MNHEY and CDR2 SMNVEV (reference sequence). The germline V and J ends were trimmed by 7 bases and 6 bases, with 16 bases remaining between them. The CDR3 is CASKVQGKFQPQHF. The CDR3 DNA reads as TGTGCCAGCAAGGTTCAGGGGAAGTTTCAGCCCCAGCATTTT.

This clonotype showed up just a few times. The chain carries TRBV6-5 and TRBJ2-3; 11 positions match TRBD2. The CDR3 has 16 amino acids. Germline assignment: CDR1 MNHEY and CDR2 SVGAGI. J gave up 2 bases and V 5 bases, and 6 bases lay outside the gene matches. DNA of the CDR3: TGTGCCAGCAGTGGGTCGACTAGCGGGGCCACAGATACGCAGTATTTT. Its protein is CASSGSTSGATDTQYF.